This T cell receptor (beta chain) was recorded in a study of blood T cells in healthy people across ages. Regarding the study as a whole: Expanded clonotype shifts may have been confounded, as the donors had an unknown CMV status. Older individuals had lower TCR beta diversity per million T cells (the decline was roughly linear).

Then a second PCR, running roughly 7 to 11 cycles, was carried out with a sample-barcoded 5' primer and a J-beta primer mix. From the 5' RACE reads, TCRdb called clonotypes with MiXCR, one entry per CDR3 protein. The profile covers 750,000 or so distinct CDR3 sequences, with 20% to 25% appearing a single time and more than 7.5% taken by the ten largest. Around 9.4 milliliters was the volume of peripheral blood drawn from each donor. Per the germline V gene, CDR1 is KGHSH and CDR2 is LQKENI. CDR3 size: 13 residues. Trimming cost V 5 bases and J 1 base, with 8 bases left between them. For this clonotype: What it binds is unknown.

These data also formed part of another study, on T cells of mothers and their children.

Sequencing was carried out using blood. The chain uses TRBV18 and TRBJ1-1; D unresolved. This clonotype was sampled from a boy between 10 and 17 years old in good health. DNA of the CDR3: TGTGCCAGCTCAAGACTAACGAACACTGAAGCTTTCTTT. It yields the protein CASSRLTNTEAFF.